This TCR beta chain originates from a study of T cells in localized non-small cell lung cancer. General study findings and limits: Sequence data derive from only one tumor region, so heterogeneity remains possible. The study linked higher blood T cell density to longer overall survival. Uninvolved nearby lung showed the greatest T cell clonality, exceeding that found in tumor. Among the top 100 tumor clones, a median 57 appeared in adjacent lung.

A word on this clone: Its antigen remains unknown.

TCRdb's copy holds only in-frame clones and misses some; the assay was immunoSEQ multiplex PCR. The data show roughly 31,000 clones, with about 88% seen just once and 10% held by the top ten. Trimming took off 4 bases at V and 5 bases at J, with 17 bases between the two ends. The CDR3 extends over 14 amino acids. Germline-derived CDR1 and CDR2 are SQVTM and ANQGSEA. The input for sequencing was peripheral blood, taken before any cancer treatment. The TCR originated in a woman aged 40 to 75 with stage I lung adenocarcinoma. This rearrangement joins TRBV29-1 to TRBJ2-5; a possible D gene is TRBD2 (5 bases). The CDR3 loop reads CSVVGLMVWETQYF. CDR3 bases: TGCAGCGTTGTAGGACTTATGGTGTGGGAGACCCAGTACTTC.